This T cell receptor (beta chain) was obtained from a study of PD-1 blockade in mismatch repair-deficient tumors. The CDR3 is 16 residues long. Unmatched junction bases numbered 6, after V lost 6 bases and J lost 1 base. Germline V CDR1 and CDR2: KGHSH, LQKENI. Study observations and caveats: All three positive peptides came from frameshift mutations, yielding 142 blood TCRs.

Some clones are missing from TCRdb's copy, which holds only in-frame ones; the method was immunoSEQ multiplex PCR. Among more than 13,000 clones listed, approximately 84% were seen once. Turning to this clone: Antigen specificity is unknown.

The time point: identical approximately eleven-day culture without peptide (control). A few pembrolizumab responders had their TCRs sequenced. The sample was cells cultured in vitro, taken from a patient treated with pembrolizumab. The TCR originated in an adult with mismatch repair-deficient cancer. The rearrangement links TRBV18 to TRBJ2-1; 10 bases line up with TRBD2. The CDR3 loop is CASSPSGSKSYNEQFF. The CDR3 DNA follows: TGTGCCAGCTCCCCTAGCGGGAGTAAGTCCTACAATGAGCAGTTCTTC.